Ten or more counts support the clone carrying this T cell receptor (beta chain). Antigen specificity is unknown. This record comes from a study of T cells in Graves' hyperthyroidism and ophthalmopathy. V gave up 5 bases and J gave up 6 bases, with 16 bases separating them. The CDR3 totals 14 residues. CDR1 SEHNR and CDR2 FQNEAQ come from the germline V gene (reference sequence). Study conclusions and caveats: Researchers report that a 13 V-J model separated ophthalmopathy from stable hyperthyroidism. Most clonotypes expanded in the thyroid (above 0.001) were also present in blood.

Template material for amplifying TCR beta CDR3 regions consisted of RNA transcripts. The HTBI primer set drove a first-round RT-PCR of the TCR CDR3. TCRdb re-called the multiplex PCR reads through MiXCR, storing one row per CDR3 protein. The sample yields about 37,000 distinct CDR3 sequences, under 60% seen once. Sequenced sample: blood. The chain combines TRBV7-9 with TRBJ1-1; tentatively, D is TRBD1 (5 bases). The clonotype comes from a middle-aged man with Graves' ophthalmopathy. The CDR3 is CASSARSTGAEAFF. Here the CDR3 DNA reads TGTGCCAGCAGCGCACGTTCAACGGGGGCTGAAGCTTTCTTT.